The clone carrying this T cell receptor (beta chain) was observed once. What it recognizes is unknown. This sample stems from a study of T cell responses to AZD1222 COVID-19 vaccine. After removal of 1 base from V and 2 bases from J, the junction contained 6 bases not matched to a gene. This CDR3 region has 17 residues. Germline V gene lookup returns CDR1 SGHTA and CDR2 FQGNSA. The assay was immunoSEQ multiplex PCR, and TCRdb's table has in-frame clones only and misses some. The sample has over 95,000 clones, about nine tenths seen once. Study results and caveats: Donors, mostly white British, included more females; clonal diversity was possibly underestimated.

This sequence joins TRBV7-2 and TRBJ1-4, with TRBD1 matching over 8 bases. Sequences were derived from peripheral blood, sampled on day 0 of AZD1222 vaccination. This clonotype was obtained from an adult in good health. The CDR3 DNA follows: TGTGCCAGCAGCTTAGTTTGGGCAGGGGGCACTAATGAAAAACTGTTTTTT. Translating gives CASSLVWAGGTNEKLFF. The full variable domain, its missing parts supplied by reference TRBV7-2 and TRBJ1-4, is GAGVSQSPSNKVTEKGKDVELRCDPISGHTALYWYRQSLGQGLEFLIYFQGNSAPDKSGLPSDRFSAERTGGSVSTLTIQRTQQEDSAVYLCASSLVWAGGTNEKLFFGSGTQLSVL.